This T cell receptor beta chain appears in the sequencing data of a study of shared clonotypes between healthy human individuals. Study in general: Three plates were used per donor for CD4 naive, three for CD4 memory, two for CD8 naive and one for CD8 memory.

Regarding this clone: The antigen is undetermined.

The study's findings and limits: Non-shared clonotypes had lower generation probabilities than clonotypes shared by all four sorted-subset donors. Clonotype sharing among donors likely depends on sequencing depth.

TCRdb's copy holds only in-frame clones and misses some; the assay was immunoSEQ multiplex PCR. The table shows millions of clones, with more than 80% occurring only once. CD45RA+ naive and CD45RA-negative memory subsets were separated from CD4+ cells. In germline, CDR1 is SNHLY, CDR2 FYNNEI. V was shortened by 1 base and J by 5 bases, with 14 bases between the two germline ends. The CDR3 is made up of 15 amino acids. The TCR was taken from a man aged 18 to 30 in good health. The chain links TRBV2 to TRBJ1-2; possibly TRBD1 for D (5 bases). Material: naive CD4+ T cells sorted from blood. Noted subset: CD45RA+ positively selected. The CDR3 DNA is TGTGCCAGCAGTGAAGAGAAGGGGCGTGGGTATGGCTACACCTTC. The encoded protein is CASSEEKGRGYGYTF.